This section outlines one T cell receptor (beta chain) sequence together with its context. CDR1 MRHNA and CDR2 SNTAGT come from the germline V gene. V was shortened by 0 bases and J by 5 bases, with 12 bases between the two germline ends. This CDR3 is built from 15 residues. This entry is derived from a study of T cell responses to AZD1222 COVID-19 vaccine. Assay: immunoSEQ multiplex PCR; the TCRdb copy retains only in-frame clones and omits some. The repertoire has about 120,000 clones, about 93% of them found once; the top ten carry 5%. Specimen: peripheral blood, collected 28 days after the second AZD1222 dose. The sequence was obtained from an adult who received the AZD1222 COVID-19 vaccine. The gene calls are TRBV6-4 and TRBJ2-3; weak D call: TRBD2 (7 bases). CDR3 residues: CASSDSRGARDTQYF. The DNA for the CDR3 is TGTGCCAGCAGTGACTCCCGGGGGGCGCGAGATACGCAGTATTTT.